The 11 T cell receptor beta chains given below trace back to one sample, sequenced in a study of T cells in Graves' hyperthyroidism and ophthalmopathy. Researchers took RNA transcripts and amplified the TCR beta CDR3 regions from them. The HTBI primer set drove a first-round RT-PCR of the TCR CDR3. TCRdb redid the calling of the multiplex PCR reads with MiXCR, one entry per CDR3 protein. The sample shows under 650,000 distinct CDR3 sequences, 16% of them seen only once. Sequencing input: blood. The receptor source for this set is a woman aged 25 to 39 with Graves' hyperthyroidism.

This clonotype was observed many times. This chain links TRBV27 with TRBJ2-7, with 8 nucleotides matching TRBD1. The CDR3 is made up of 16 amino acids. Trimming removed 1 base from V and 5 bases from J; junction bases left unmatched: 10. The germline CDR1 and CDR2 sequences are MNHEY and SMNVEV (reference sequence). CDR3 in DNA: TGTGCCAGCAGTTTATGGCAGGGGGCTGGTACGGACGAGCAGTACTTC. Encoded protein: CASSLWQGAGTDEQYF.

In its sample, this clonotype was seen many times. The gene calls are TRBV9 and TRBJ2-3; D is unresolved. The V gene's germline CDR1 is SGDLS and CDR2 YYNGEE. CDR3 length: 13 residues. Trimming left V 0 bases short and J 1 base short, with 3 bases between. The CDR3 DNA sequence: TGTGCCAGCAGCGTAGACGGCACAGATACGCAGTATTTT. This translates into CASSVDGTDTQYF.

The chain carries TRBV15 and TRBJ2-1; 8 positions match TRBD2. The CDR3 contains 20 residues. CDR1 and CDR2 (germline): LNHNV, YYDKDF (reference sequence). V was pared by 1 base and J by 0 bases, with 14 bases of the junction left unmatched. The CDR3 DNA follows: TGTGCCACCAGCAGAGCGGCTGGGGGGGTAGCGGGATTCTCCTACAATGAGCAGTTCTTC. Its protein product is CATSRAAGGVAGFSYNEQFF. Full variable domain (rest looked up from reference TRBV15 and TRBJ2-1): DAMVIQNPRYQVTQFGKPVTLSCSQTLNHNVMYWYQQKSSQAPKLLFHYYDKDFNNEADTPDNFQSRRPNTSFCFLDIRSPGLGDTAMYLCATSRAAGGVAGFSYNEQFFGPGTRLTVL.

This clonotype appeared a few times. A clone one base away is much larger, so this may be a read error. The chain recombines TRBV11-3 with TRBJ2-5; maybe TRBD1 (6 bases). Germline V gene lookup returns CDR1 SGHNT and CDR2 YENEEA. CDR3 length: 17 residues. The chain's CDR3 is CASSLVGTQLTQGTQYF. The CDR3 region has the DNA TGTGCCAGCAGCTTAGTCGGGACACAGTTGACTCAAGGGACCCAGTACTTC.

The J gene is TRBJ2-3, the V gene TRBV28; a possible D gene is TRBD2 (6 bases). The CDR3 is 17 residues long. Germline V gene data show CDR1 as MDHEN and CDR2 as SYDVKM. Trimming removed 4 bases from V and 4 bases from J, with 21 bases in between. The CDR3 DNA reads TGTGCCAGCAGTTCCCAGTATTTGCGGGAAGGCCCAGATACGCAGTATTTT. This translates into CASSSQYLREGPDTQYF.

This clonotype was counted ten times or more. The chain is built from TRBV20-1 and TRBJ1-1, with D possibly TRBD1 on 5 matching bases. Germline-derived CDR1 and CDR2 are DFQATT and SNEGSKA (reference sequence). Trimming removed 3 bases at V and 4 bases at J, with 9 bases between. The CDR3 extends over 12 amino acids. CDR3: CSARFGTTEAFF. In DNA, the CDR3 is TGCAGTGCTAGGTTTGGGACCACTGAAGCTTTCTTT.

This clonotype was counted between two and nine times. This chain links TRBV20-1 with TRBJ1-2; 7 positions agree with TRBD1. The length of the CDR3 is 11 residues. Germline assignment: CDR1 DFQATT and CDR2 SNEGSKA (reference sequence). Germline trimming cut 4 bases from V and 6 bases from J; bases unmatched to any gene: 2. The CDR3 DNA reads TGCAGTGCTACCACAGGGGATGGCTACACCTTC. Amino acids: CSATTGDGYTF.

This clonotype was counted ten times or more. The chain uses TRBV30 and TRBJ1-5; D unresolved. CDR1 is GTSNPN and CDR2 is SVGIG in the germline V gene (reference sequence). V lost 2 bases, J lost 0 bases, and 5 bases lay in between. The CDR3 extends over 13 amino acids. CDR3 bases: TGTGCCTGGAGTATTTATAGCAATCAGCCCCAGCATTTT. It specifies CAWSIYSNQPQHF.

The CDR3: CASSQDYAPGANQKGSYEQYF. As DNA, the CDR3 is TGCGCCAGCAGCCAAGATTACGCGCCAGGGGCTAACCAGAAAGGCTCCTACGAGCAGTACTTC. This rearrangement joins TRBV4-3 to TRBJ2-7; the D gene is possibly TRBD1 (6 bases). CDR1 LGHNA and CDR2 YSLEER come from the germline V gene. This CDR3 has 21 residues. V dropped 0 bases and J dropped 0 bases, with 27 bases sitting between them.

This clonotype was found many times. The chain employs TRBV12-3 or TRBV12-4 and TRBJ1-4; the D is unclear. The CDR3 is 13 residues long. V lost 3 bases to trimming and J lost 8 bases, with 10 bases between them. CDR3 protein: CASSFIGGEKLFF. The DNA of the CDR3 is TGTGCCAGCAGTTTTATAGGAGGGGAAAAACTGTTTTTT.

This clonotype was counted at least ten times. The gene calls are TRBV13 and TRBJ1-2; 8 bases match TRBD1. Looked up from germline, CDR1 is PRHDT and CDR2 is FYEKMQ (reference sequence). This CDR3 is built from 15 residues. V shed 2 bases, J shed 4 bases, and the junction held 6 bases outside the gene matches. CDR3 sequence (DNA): TGTGCCAGCAGCTTATATAAACAGGGGGGCTATGGCTACACCTTC. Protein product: CASSLYKQGGYGYTF.